This T cell receptor beta chain came from a study of T-cell reconstitution after alpha-beta-depleted transplantation in children. Study conclusions and caveats: T-cell numbers and diversity, one year after transplant, stemmed largely from T cells that were newly produced. Diversity of TCRbeta at day 60 was high in some patients, arising from surviving recipient T cells and thymic progenitors. Reportedly, only several hundred clones from non-depleted graft cells drove alpha-beta T-cell counts at about two months.

The CDR3 runs to 14 residues. Trimming stripped 0 bases from V and 4 bases from J, with 9 bases between. Per the germline V gene, CDR1 is LGHNA and CDR2 is YNFKEQ. Preparation of the TCRbeta library involved a method that used unique molecular identifiers. TCRdb reprocessed the PCR reads with MiXCR, giving one entry per CDR3 protein. The repertoire holds approximately 79,000 distinct CDR3 sequences, with 15% to 20% as singletons. This clonotype appeared a few times. Its antigen is still unknown. The clonotype was recovered from a male patient between 2 and 15 years old who had a stem cell transplant for acute lymphoblastic leukemia, so the T cells may come from the graft donor. The genes are TRBV4-2 and TRBJ2-5, with D unclear. The specimen was PBMCs, mostly from graft donor cells, collected 360 days after TCRalphabeta/CD19-depleted stem cell transplant. CDR3 region: CASSQDGSVETQYF. CDR3 DNA sequence: TGTGCCAGCAGCCAAGATGGCAGTGTAGAGACCCAGTACTTC.